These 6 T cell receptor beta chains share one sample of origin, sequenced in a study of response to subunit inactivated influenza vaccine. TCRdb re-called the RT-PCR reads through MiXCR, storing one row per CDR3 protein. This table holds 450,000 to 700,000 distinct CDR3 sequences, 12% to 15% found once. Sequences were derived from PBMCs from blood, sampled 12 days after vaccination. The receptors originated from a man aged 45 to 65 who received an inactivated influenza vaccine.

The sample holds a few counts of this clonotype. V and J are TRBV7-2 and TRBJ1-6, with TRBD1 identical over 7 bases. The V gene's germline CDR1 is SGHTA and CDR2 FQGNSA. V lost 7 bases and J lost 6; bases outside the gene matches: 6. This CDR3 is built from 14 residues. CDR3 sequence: CASNPTGPNSPLHF. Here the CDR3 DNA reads TGTGCCAGCAACCCGACAGGGCCTAATTCACCCCTCCACTTT.

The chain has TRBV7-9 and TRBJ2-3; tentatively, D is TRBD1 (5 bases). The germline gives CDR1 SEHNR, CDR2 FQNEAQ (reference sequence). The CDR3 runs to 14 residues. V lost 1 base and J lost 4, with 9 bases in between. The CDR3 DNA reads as TGTGCCAGCAGCTTAGGGTCCAGGGCAGATACGCAGTATTTT. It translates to CASSLGSRADTQYF.

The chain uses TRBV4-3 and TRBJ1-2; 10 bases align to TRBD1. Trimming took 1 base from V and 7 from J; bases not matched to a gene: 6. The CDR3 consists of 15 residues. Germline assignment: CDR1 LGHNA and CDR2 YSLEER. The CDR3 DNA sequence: TGCGCCAGCAGCCAAGGAGGGACAGGGGTTTCTGGCTACACCTTC. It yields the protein CASSQGGTGVSGYTF.

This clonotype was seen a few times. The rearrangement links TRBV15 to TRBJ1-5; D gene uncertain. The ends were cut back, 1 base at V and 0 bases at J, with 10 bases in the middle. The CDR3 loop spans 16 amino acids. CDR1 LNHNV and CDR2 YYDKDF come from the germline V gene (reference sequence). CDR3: CATSRGWQTSNQPQHF. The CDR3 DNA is TGTGCCACCAGCAGAGGATGGCAGACTAGCAATCAGCCCCAGCATTTT.

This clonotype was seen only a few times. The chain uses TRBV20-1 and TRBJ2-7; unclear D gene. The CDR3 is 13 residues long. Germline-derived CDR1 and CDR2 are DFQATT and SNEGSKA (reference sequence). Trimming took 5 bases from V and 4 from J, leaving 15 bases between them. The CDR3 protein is CSAPYPNAYEQYF. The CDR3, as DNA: TGCAGTGCTCCCTATCCGAACGCATACGAGCAGTACTTC.

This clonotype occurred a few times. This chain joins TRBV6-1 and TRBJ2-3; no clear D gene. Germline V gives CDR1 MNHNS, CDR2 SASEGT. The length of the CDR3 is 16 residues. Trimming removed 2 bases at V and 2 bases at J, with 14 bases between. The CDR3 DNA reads TGTGCCAGCAGTGAATATAGCCTCCTAGACACAGATACGCAGTATTTT. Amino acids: CASSEYSLLDTDTQYF.